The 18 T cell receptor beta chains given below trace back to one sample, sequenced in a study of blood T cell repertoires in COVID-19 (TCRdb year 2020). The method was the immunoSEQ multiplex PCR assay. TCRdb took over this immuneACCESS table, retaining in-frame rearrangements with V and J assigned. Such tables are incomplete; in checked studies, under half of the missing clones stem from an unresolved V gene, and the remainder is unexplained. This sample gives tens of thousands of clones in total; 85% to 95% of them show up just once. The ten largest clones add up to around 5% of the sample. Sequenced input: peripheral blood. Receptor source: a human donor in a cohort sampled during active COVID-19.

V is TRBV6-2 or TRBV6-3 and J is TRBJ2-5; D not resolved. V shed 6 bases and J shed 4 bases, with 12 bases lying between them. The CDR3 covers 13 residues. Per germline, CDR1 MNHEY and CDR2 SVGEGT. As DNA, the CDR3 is TGTGCCAGCAGCCCCCATCGGTTAGAGACCCAGTACTTC. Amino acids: CASSPHRLETQYF.

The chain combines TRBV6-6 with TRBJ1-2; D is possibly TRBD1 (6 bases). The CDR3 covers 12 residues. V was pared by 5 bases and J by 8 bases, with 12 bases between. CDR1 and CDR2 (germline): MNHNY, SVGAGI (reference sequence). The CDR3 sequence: CASSAAGEGYTF. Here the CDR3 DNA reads TGTGCCAGCAGTGCCGCAGGGGAAGGCTACACCTTC.

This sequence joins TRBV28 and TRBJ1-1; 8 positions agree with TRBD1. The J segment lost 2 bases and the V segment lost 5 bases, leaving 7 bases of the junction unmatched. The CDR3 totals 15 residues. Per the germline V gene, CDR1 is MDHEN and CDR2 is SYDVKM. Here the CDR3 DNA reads TGTGCCAGCAGTACCGCAGGGGGCGGCAACACTGAAGCTTTCTTT. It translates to CASSTAGGGNTEAFF.

CDR3 sequence (DNA): TGTGCCTGGGCAATAGGACAGGGGCTTGTAGCTTTCTTT. This codes for CAWAIGQGLVAFF. This chain connects TRBV30 to TRBJ1-1; 9 bases align to TRBD1. Unmatched junction bases numbered 11, after V lost 5 bases and J lost 10 bases. The CDR3 totals 13 residues. Looked up from germline, CDR1 is GTSNPN and CDR2 is SVGIG (reference sequence). Full variable domain (outside the CDR3, taken from reference TRBV30 and TRBJ1-1): SQTIHQWPATLVQPVGSPLSLECTVEGTSNPNLYWYRQAAGRGLQLLFYSVGIGQISSEVPQNLSASRPQDRQFILSSKKLLLSDSGFYLCAWAIGQGLVAFFGQGTRLTVV.

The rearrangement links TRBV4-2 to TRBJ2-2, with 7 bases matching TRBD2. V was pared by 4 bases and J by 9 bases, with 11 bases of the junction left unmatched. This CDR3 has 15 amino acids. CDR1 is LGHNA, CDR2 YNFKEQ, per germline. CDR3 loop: CASSPGRGSHRELFF. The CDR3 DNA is TGTGCCAGCAGCCCCGGGCGGGGGAGCCACCGGGAGCTGTTTTTT.

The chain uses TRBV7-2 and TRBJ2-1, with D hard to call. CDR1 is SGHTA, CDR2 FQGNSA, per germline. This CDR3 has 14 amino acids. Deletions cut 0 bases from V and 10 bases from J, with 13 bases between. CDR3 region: CASSLAYSQREQFF. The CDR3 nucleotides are TGTGCCAGCAGCTTAGCGTACTCCCAACGGGAGCAGTTCTTC.

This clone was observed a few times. The CDR3 is CASSWGTGGAEAFF. CDR3 coding DNA: TGTGCCAGCAGCTGGGGGACAGGTGGCGCTGAAGCTTTCTTT. This chain uses TRBV7-6 with TRBJ1-1; 8 bases map to TRBD1. Germline lookup yields CDR1 SGHVS and CDR2 FNYEAQ. CDR3 length: 14 amino acids. V was pared by 4 bases and J by 6 bases, with 7 bases of the junction left unmatched.

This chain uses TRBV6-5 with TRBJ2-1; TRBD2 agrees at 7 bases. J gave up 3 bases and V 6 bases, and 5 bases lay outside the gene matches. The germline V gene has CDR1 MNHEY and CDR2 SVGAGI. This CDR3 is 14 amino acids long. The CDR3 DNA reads TGTGCCAGCAGGTGGCGGGAGAACTACAATGAGCAGTTCTTC. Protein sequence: CASRWRENYNEQFF.

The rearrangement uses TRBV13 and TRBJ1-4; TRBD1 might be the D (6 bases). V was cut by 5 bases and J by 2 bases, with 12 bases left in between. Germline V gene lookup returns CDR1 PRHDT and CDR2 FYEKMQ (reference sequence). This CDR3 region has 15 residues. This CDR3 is CASSQGTFTNEKLFF. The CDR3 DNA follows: TGTGCCAGCAGCCAGGGGACATTCACTAATGAAAAACTGTTTTTT.

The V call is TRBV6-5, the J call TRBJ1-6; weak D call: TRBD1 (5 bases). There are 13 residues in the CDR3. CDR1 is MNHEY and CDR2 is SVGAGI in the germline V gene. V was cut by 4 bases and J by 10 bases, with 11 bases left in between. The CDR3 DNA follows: TGTGCCAGCAGTTCCACAGGTGTCTCACCCCTCCACTTT. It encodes CASSSTGVSPLHF.

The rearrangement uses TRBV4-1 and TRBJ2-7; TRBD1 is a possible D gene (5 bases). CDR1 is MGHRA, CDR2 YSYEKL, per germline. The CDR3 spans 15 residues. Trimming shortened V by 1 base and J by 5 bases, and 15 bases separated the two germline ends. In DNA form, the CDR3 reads TGCGCCAGCAGCCAAGGGGGCAACCAGCTCAACGAGCAGTACTTC. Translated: CASSQGGNQLNEQYF.

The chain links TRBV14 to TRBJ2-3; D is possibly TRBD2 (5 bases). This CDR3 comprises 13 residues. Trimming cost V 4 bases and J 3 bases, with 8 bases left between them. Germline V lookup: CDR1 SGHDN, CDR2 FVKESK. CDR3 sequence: CASSPSGTDTQYF. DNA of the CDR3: TGTGCCAGCAGCCCCTCGGGGACAGATACGCAGTATTTT.

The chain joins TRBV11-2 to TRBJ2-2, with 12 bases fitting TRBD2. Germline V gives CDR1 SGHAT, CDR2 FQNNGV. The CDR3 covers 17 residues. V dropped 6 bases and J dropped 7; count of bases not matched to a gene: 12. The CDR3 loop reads CASRNLLAGGSVGELFF. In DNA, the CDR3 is TGTGCCAGCAGAAATTTACTAGCGGGAGGCTCTGTCGGGGAGCTGTTTTTT.

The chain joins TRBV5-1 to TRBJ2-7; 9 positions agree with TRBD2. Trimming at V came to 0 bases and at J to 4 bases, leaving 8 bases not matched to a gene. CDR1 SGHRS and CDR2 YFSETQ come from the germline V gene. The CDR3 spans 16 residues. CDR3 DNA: TGCGCCAGCAGCTTGGATTCGGCGGGAGGGCCGTACGAGCAGTACTTC. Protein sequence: CASSLDSAGGPYEQYF. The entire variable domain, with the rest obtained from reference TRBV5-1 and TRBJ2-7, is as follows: KAGVTQTPRYLIKTRGQQVTLSCSPISGHRSVSWYQQTPGQGLQFLFEYFSETQRNKGNFPGRFSGRQFSNSRSEMNVSTLELGDSALYLCASSLDSAGGPYEQYFGPGTRLTVT.

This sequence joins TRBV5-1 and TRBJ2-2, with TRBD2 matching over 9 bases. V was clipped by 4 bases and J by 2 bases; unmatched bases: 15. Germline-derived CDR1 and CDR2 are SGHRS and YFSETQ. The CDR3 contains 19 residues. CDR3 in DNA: TGCGCCAGCAGCGACAAAAGAACGCTTCTAGCGGGAAACACCGGGGAGCTGTTTTTT. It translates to CASSDKRTLLAGNTGELFF.

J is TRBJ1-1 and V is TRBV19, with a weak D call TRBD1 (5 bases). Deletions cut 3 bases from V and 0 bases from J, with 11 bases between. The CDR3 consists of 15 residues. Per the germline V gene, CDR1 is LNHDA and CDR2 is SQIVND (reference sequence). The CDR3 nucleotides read TGTGCCAGTAGTATTACCTGGGGCTTGAACACTGAAGCTTTCTTT. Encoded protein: CASSITWGLNTEAFF.

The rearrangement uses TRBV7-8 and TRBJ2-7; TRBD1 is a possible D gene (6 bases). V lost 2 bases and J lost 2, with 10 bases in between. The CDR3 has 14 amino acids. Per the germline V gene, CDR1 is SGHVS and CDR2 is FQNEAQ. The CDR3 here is CASSLQTGAYEQYF. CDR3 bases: TGTGCCAGCAGCTTACAGACAGGTGCCTACGAGCAGTACTTC.

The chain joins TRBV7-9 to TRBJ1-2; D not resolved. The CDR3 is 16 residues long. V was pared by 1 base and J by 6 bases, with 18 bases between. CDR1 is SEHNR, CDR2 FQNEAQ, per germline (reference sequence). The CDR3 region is CASSLDGSEGFNGYTF. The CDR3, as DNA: TGTGCCAGCAGCTTAGACGGCAGTGAGGGTTTTAATGGCTACACCTTC.